Given below is one T cell receptor beta chain in context. Measured with immunoSEQ multiplex PCR; TCRdb has only the in-frame clones, and not every one. This sample has roughly 140,000 clones, with around nine tenths found just once. This specimen comes from a study of blood T cell repertoires in COVID-19. Study information: Nucleic acid was either cDNA or gDNA, and it came from T cells, B-cell-depleted T cells, or PBMCs.

This CDR3 is 15 amino acids long. Specimen: peripheral blood. The sequence was obtained from a man aged 50 or older with active or convalescent COVID-19. The chain joins TRBV21-1 to TRBJ2-2; TRBD2 was called by the table and not checked on the DNA. TRBV21-1 constitutes a pseudogene. Here the CDR3 reads CASRRGGRAVGELFF. In nucleotides, the CDR3 is TGTGCCAGCCGCCGGGGCGGGAGGGCCGTCGGGGAGCTGTTTTTT.